These 15 T cell receptor beta chains share one sample of origin, sequenced in a study of identifying expanded T cells in peripheral blood. Repertoires were generated with immunoSEQ multiplex PCR, while TCRdb's copy carries only in-frame clones and drops some. The table shows around 63,000 clones, with 87% occurring only once. The sample taken for sequencing was blood. Every receptor here comes from a person aged 18 to 69 in good health.

This clone was observed a single time. The V gene is TRBV5-1, the J gene TRBJ2-1; TRBD2 aligns across 9 bases. CDR3 length: 15 residues. Germline-derived CDR1 and CDR2 are SGHRS and YFSETQ. J lost 7 bases, V lost 1 base, and 6 bases had no gene match. The CDR3 loop reads CASSLLAGEWNEQFF. In DNA form, the CDR3 reads TGCGCCAGCAGCTTGTTAGCGGGAGAATGGAATGAGCAGTTCTTC.

The chain carries TRBV7-9 and TRBJ1-4; 7 bases match TRBD1. Trimming cost V 5 bases and J 5 bases; bases outside gene matches: 11. CDR3 size: 16 residues. Looked up from germline, CDR1 is SEHNR and CDR2 is FQNEAQ (reference sequence). The CDR3 loop reads CASSPDWDRRNEKLFF. The CDR3 DNA follows: TGTGCCAGCAGCCCGGACTGGGACAGAAGAAATGAAAAACTGTTTTTT.

The chain couples TRBV28 to TRBJ2-3, with D tentatively TRBD1 or TRBD2 (5 bases each). The CDR3 spans 17 residues. Germline-derived CDR1 and CDR2 are MDHEN and SYDVKM. V dropped 5 bases and J dropped 8 bases, with 26 bases sitting between them. CDR3 DNA sequence: TGTGCCAGCAGTCCTATTGGTTGGGTGGGGGTTGAGAGTACGCAGTATTTT. The encoded protein is CASSPIGWVGVESTQYF.

The chain employs TRBV28 and TRBJ1-4; 10 nucleotides agree with TRBD1. CDR1 and CDR2 from the germline V gene are MDHEN and SYDVKM. Germline trimming cut 6 bases from V and 8 bases from J; bases unmatched to any gene: 6. The CDR3 runs 14 residues. Here the CDR3 reads CASRGDRGEEKLFF. The CDR3 coding sequence is TGTGCCAGCAGGGGGGACAGGGGTGAAGAAAAACTGTTTTTT.

The chain recombines TRBV19 with TRBJ2-1, with a possible D match to TRBD2 (5 bases). V lost 6 bases and J 13 bases, leaving 16 bases between the germline ends. Germline V gene lookup returns CDR1 LNHDA and CDR2 SQIVND (reference sequence). There are 12 residues in the CDR3. CDR3 in amino acids: CASSPRGKEQFF. The CDR3, as DNA: TGTGCCAGTAGCCCCCGAGGGAAGGAACAGTTCTTC.

The chain recombines TRBV29-1 with TRBJ2-2; TRBD2 aligns across 13 bases. Germline assignment: CDR1 SQVTM and CDR2 ANQGSEA. Trimming at V came to 6 bases and at J to 5 bases, leaving 6 bases not matched to a gene. This CDR3 has 15 amino acids. This CDR3 reads CSVTTSGGETGELFF. CDR3 nucleotide sequence: TGCAGCGTCACAACTAGCGGGGGGGAAACCGGGGAGCTGTTTTTT.

This clone was detected only once. This sequence joins TRBV30 and TRBJ1-1; TRBD1 might be the D (5 bases). Germline V gene sequence: CDR1 GTSNPN, CDR2 SVGIG (reference sequence). Trimming removed 3 bases from V and 3 bases from J, with 20 bases in between. The CDR3 sequence is 16 residues long. The chain's CDR3 is CAWSALGWGRDTEAFF. The CDR3 DNA is TGTGCCTGGAGCGCCCTCGGATGGGGCCGGGACACTGAAGCTTTCTTT.

CDR3 DNA sequence: TGCGCCAGCCGATACAGGGGGCGGCGGAACTATGGCTACACCTTC. Translated, it gives CASRYRGRRNYGYTF. The rearrangement joins TRBV23-1 to TRBJ1-2, with TRBD1 identical over 9 bases. TRBV23-1 is designated an ORF whose function remains uncertain. This CDR3 has 15 residues. The V and J ends lost 8 bases and 2 bases, in that order; junction bases with no gene match: 9.

Remarks on this clone: One base away lies a much larger clone, so this may be a sequencing read error. This chain uses TRBV7-3 with TRBJ2-2; no reliable D call. Germline assignment: CDR1 SGHTA and CDR2 FQGTGA. V was cut by 4 bases and J by 3 bases, with 3 bases left in between. This CDR3 spans 12 amino acids. For the CDR3, the DNA is TGTGCCAGCAGCTCGGACACCGGGGAGCTGTTTTTT. It is translated as CASSSDTGELFF.

The chain links TRBV6-1 to TRBJ2-7; 8 nucleotides match TRBD1. The V and J ends lost 6 bases and 3 bases, in that order; junction bases with no gene match: 4. The CDR3 totals 13 residues. Germline V gene data show CDR1 as MNHNS and CDR2 as SASEGT. Written as DNA, the CDR3 is TGTGCCAGCAGGGGGACAGGCCGCTACGAGCAGTACTTC. It is translated as CASRGTGRYEQYF.

The CDR3 here is CAWSNSQGTGAEAFF. The CDR3 nucleotides read TGTGCCTGGAGTAATTCCCAGGGTACGGGGGCTGAAGCTTTCTTT. The V and J genes are TRBV30 and TRBJ1-1, with TRBD1 as a possible D gene (5 bases). Germline values: CDR1 GTSNPN, CDR2 SVGIG (reference sequence). V was trimmed by 2 bases and J by 6 bases, leaving 19 bases between them. This CDR3 spans 15 amino acids.

The chain combines TRBV7-2 with TRBJ1-2, with 8 bases matching TRBD1. The CDR3 covers 15 residues. Germline CDR1 reads SGHTA; CDR2 reads FQGNSA. V shed 5 bases and J 4 bases; nucleotides not matched to a gene: 9. The CDR3 nucleotides read TGTGCCAGCAGCCGGGGCAGGGGGCGCCTCTATGGCTACACCTTC. It is translated as CASSRGRGRLYGYTF. Together with reference TRBV7-2 and TRBJ1-2, the CDR3 gives the full variable domain: GAGVSQSPSNKVTEKGKDVELRCDPISGHTALYWYRQSLGQGLEFLIYFQGNSAPDKSGLPSDRFSAERTGGSVSTLTIQRTQQEDSAVYLCASSRGRGRLYGYTFGSGTRLTVV.

The genes are TRBV11-1 and TRBJ2-7; 11 positions match TRBD1. Germline V gives CDR1 SGHAT, CDR2 FQDESV (reference sequence). The CDR3 is 14 residues long. Germline trimming cut 4 bases from V and 7 bases from J; bases unmatched to any gene: 6. CDR3 protein: CASSSGQGASEQYF. CDR3 DNA sequence: TGTGCCAGCAGCTCCGGACAGGGGGCTAGTGAGCAGTACTTC.

The V gene is TRBV6-4, the J gene TRBJ2-3; 11 bases are a match to TRBD1. Germline CDR1 and CDR2: MRHNA and SNTAGT. J lost 4 bases, V lost 5 bases, and 8 bases had no gene match. The CDR3 spans 16 residues. CDR3 sequence (DNA): TGTGCCAGCAGTCCCGGGACAGGGGGAGGGCCAGATACGCAGTATTTT. Translated, it gives CASSPGTGGGPDTQYF.

The J gene is TRBJ1-2, the V gene TRBV5-5; 10 bases map to TRBD1. Per the germline V gene, CDR1 is SGHKS and CDR2 is YYEKEE (reference sequence). The J segment lost 4 bases and the V segment lost 4 bases, leaving 7 bases of the junction unmatched. The CDR3 runs 15 residues. The CDR3 DNA reads TGTGCCAGCAGCCTGGAAAGGACAGGGGGCTATGGCTACACCTTC. It specifies CASSLERTGGYGYTF.